The 30 T cell receptor beta chains below were found in one sample sequenced in a study of CD8 T cells in ankylosing spondylitis. Notes on the study in general: Roughly 8 highly homologous variants made up a TCR beta motif that seemed to typify ankylosing spondylitis blood.

Using its own MiXCR run on the 5' RACE reads, TCRdb lists one record per CDR3 protein. This table has 220,000 or so distinct CDR3 sequences, 15% to 20% appearing once. No cognate antigen is known for these TCRs. Source material: blood, either unsorted or a sorted T cell fraction (not recorded which). The receptors come from a male donor with ankylosing spondylitis.

The sample holds a few counts of this clonotype. The chain employs TRBV7-9 and TRBJ1-6; possible D gene TRBD1, 5 bases. Between the trimmed V and J ends, which lost 7 bases and 6 bases, there was a span of 19 bases. The CDR3 length is 16 residues. The V gene's germline CDR1 is SEHNR and CDR2 FQNEAQ (reference sequence). This chain's CDR3 is CASTDWGLALNSPLHF. The CDR3 DNA follows: TGTGCCAGCACCGACTGGGGCCTGGCCCTTAATTCACCCCTCCACTTT. Filled out from reference TRBV7-9 and TRBJ1-6, the complete variable domain reads DTGVSQNPRHKITKRGQNVTFRCDPISEHNRLYWYRQTLGQGPEFLTYFQNEAQLEKSRLLSDRFSAERPKGSFSTLEIQRTEQGDSAMYLCASTDWGLALNSPLHFGNGTRLTVT.

CDR3 region: CATSVGRAGSYEQYF. The CDR3, as DNA: TGTGCCACCAGTGTCGGGAGGGCCGGCTCCTACGAGCAGTACTTC. V is TRBV15 and J is TRBJ2-7; 8 bases are a match to TRBD2. Trimming cost V 6 bases and J 0 bases; bases outside gene matches: 7. The CDR3 is 15 residues long. Germline CDR1 is LNHNV and CDR2 is YYDKDF (reference sequence).

The gene calls are TRBV30 and TRBJ2-3; 9 nucleotides align to TRBD2. CDR3 length: 15 amino acids. The J segment lost 4 bases and the V segment lost 1 base, leaving 6 bases of the junction unmatched. CDR1 is GTSNPN and CDR2 is SVGIG in the germline V gene (reference sequence). The CDR3 DNA sequence: TGTGCCTGGAGTGAGGGACTAGCTGAGGCAGATACGCAGTATTTT. Encoded protein: CAWSEGLAEADTQYF.

The CDR3 spells CATYPDRGIGYEQYF. CDR3 bases: TGTGCCACCTACCCCGACAGGGGAATTGGCTACGAGCAGTACTTC. The V call is TRBV10-3, the J call TRBJ2-7; 8 bases map to TRBD1. Germline V gene sequence: CDR1 ENHRY, CDR2 SYGVKD. V gave up 10 bases and J gave up 3 bases; unmatched junction bases: 14. The CDR3 spans 15 residues.

The V call is TRBV10-2, the J call TRBJ1-5; no reliable D call. CDR1 and CDR2 from the germline V gene are WSHSY and SAAADI. This CDR3 is built from 12 residues. V was shortened by 3 bases and J by 7 bases, with 7 bases between the two germline ends. This chain's CDR3 is CASSEGSQPQHF. As DNA, the CDR3 is TGCGCCAGCAGTGAAGGGTCCCAGCCCCAGCATTTT.

V and J are TRBV7-9 and TRBJ2-7; D gene unclear. The CDR3 runs to 13 residues. CDR1 is SEHNR, CDR2 FQNEAQ, per germline (reference sequence). The V gene lost 1 base and the J gene lost 5 bases, with 9 bases spanning the gap. The CDR3 protein is CASSLELTHEQYF. DNA of the CDR3: TGTGCCAGCAGCTTAGAACTAACCCACGAGCAGTACTTC.

The chain recombines TRBV11-1 with TRBJ2-1, with D possibly TRBD2 on 5 matching bases. This CDR3 contains 15 residues. Germline V CDR1 and CDR2: SGHAT, FQDESV (reference sequence). The germline V and J ends were trimmed by 5 bases and 5 bases, with 16 bases remaining between them. The CDR3 coding sequence is TGTGCCAGCAGCGTTGAGGGTGATTGGAACAATGAGCAGTTCTTC. It specifies CASSVEGDWNNEQFF.

The sample holds a few counts of this clonotype. The gene calls are TRBV5-1 and TRBJ2-7; 7 bases fit TRBD1. Germline-derived CDR1 and CDR2 are SGHRS and YFSETQ. V trimming: 2 bases; J trimming: 4 bases; junction bases outside the gene matches: 3. This CDR3 comprises 13 residues. In nucleotides, the CDR3 is TGCGCCAGCAGCTTTAACAGGGGATACGAGCAGTACTTC. It yields the protein CASSFNRGYEQYF.

This clonotype appeared a few times. The V and J genes are TRBV5-5 and TRBJ2-3; D is ambiguous. V shed 9 bases and J shed 2 bases, with 13 bases lying between them. Germline assignment: CDR1 SGHKS and CDR2 YYEKEE (reference sequence). The CDR3 totals 13 residues. CDR3 sequence (DNA): TGTGCCACTGAGGACGGGTACACAGATACGCAGTATTTT. Its translation: CATEDGYTDTQYF.

The rearrangement uses TRBV2 and TRBJ1-1; D is undetermined. This CDR3 is 15 amino acids long. Germline CDR1 is SNHLY and CDR2 is FYNNEI. With 1 base removed from V and 1 base from J, the gap between germline ends came to 10 bases. The CDR3 sequence: CASSEGPAENTEAFF. The CDR3 DNA reads TGTGCCAGCAGTGAAGGCCCCGCGGAGAACACTGAAGCTTTCTTT.

This clonotype has more than one count but fewer than ten. This rearrangement joins TRBV4-1 to TRBJ2-2, with D maybe TRBD1 (5 bases). The CDR3 has 17 amino acids. V gave up 1 base and J gave up 0 bases, with 12 bases separating them. Germline V gives CDR1 MGHRA, CDR2 YSYEKL. CDR3 coding DNA: TGCGCCAGCAGCCAAGTCGGTGGGGCAGCGAACACCGGGGAGCTGTTTTTT. This encodes CASSQVGGAANTGELFF.

The rearrangement joins TRBV15 to TRBJ1-1; 10 nucleotides match TRBD1. The CDR3 contains 15 residues. V shed 1 base, J shed 4 bases, and the junction held 3 bases outside the gene matches. Germline V gene sequence: CDR1 LNHNV, CDR2 YYDKDF (reference sequence). The CDR3 protein is CATSRAGQGLTEAFF. The CDR3 nucleotides are TGTGCCACCAGCAGAGCGGGACAGGGGCTCACTGAAGCTTTCTTT.

In this sample, this clonotype turned up a few times. The V call is TRBV4-3, the J call TRBJ2-7, with TRBD2 identical over 8 bases. The length of the CDR3 is 17 residues. The trim removed 4 bases at V and 2 bases at J, leaving 13 bases unmatched. Germline values: CDR1 LGHNA, CDR2 YSLEER. For the CDR3, the DNA is TGCGCCAGCAGCCCCACGGTGGCGGGAGGCACCACCTACGAGCAGTACTTC. It encodes CASSPTVAGGTTYEQYF.

The chain has TRBV3-1 and TRBJ1-1; D gene uncertain. Germline assignment: CDR1 LGHDT and CDR2 YNNKEL (reference sequence). V was pared by 0 bases and J by 4 bases, with 21 bases between. This CDR3 is 18 amino acids long. The CDR3 protein is CASSQDSAIKPAGTEAFF. CDR3 in DNA: TGTGCCAGCAGCCAAGATTCTGCGATTAAGCCGGCGGGCACTGAAGCTTTCTTT.

This chain uses TRBV20-1 with TRBJ2-7; 7 bases map to TRBD1. Per the germline V gene, CDR1 is DFQATT and CDR2 is SNEGSKA (reference sequence). Trimming cost V 6 bases and J 5 bases; bases outside gene matches: 7. This CDR3 spans 12 amino acids. The CDR3 loop is CSARQGSNEQYF. CDR3 in DNA: TGCAGTGCCCGACAGGGTTCCAACGAGCAGTACTTC.

The table lists this clonotype with a few counts. The chain links TRBV7-3 to TRBJ1-4; TRBD1 agrees at 9 bases. The CDR3 has 16 amino acids. Germline V gene sequence: CDR1 SGHTA, CDR2 FQGTGA. Trimming cost V 3 bases and J 3 bases; bases outside gene matches: 5. CDR3: CASSFGQGTSNEKLFF. CDR3 nucleotide sequence: TGTGCCAGCAGCTTCGGACAGGGGACTTCTAATGAAAAACTGTTTTTT.

V gene TRBV7-9 combines with J gene TRBJ2-1; the D gene could be TRBD1 or TRBD2 (5 bases each). The V gene lost 5 bases and the J gene lost 8 bases, with 22 bases spanning the gap. CDR1 is SEHNR and CDR2 is FQNEAQ in the germline V gene (reference sequence). The CDR3 length is 16 residues. The CDR3 spells CASSLNWDLPTDEQFF. The DNA of the CDR3 is TGTGCCAGCAGCCTTAACTGGGACCTCCCGACGGATGAGCAGTTCTTC.

The CDR3 nucleotides are TGCGCCAGCAGCCAAGGGAGGGGGACAGATACGCAGTATTTT. Translating gives CASSQGRGTDTQYF. The chain joins TRBV4-3 to TRBJ2-3; possibly TRBD1 or TRBD2 for D (6 bases each). This CDR3 is built from 14 residues. Germline lookup yields CDR1 LGHNA and CDR2 YSLEER. With 1 base removed from V and 3 bases from J, the gap between germline ends came to 8 bases.

This clonotype was counted between two and nine times. The chain carries TRBV2 and TRBJ2-1, with TRBD2 matching over 8 bases. Trimming at V came to 10 bases and at J to 4 bases, leaving 6 bases not matched to a gene. Looked up from germline, CDR1 is SNHLY and CDR2 is FYNNEI. The CDR3 runs to 13 residues. The CDR3: CAIRRGAYNEQFF. The CDR3 nucleotides are TGTGCCATCCGGCGGGGGGCTTACAATGAGCAGTTCTTC.

V usage is TRBV20-1 and J usage is TRBJ1-1; TRBD1 agrees at 10 bases. This CDR3 comprises 19 residues. CDR1 is DFQATT and CDR2 is SNEGSKA in the germline V gene (reference sequence). Trimming took 0 bases from V and 3 from J; bases not matched to a gene: 16. The CDR3 nucleotides are TGCAGTGCTAGAGATTTAGAGACAGGGGGCCTCGTTTTGGACACTGAAGCTTTCTTT. It yields the protein CSARDLETGGLVLDTEAFF.

The rearrangement joins TRBV9 to TRBJ2-3; the D is unclear. In germline, CDR1 is SGDLS, CDR2 YYNGEE. V gave up 0 bases and J gave up 0 bases, with 8 bases separating them. This CDR3 has 15 residues. In DNA form, the CDR3 reads TGTGCCAGCAGCGTAGGTGCAACTAGCACAGATACGCAGTATTTT. It encodes CASSVGATSTDTQYF.

V usage is TRBV9 and J usage is TRBJ1-1; 8 bases fit TRBD1. There are 16 residues in the CDR3. V was clipped by 2 bases and J by 0 bases; unmatched bases: 6. The V gene's germline CDR1 is SGDLS and CDR2 YYNGEE. The CDR3 region has the DNA TGTGCCAGCAGCGTGACAGGGGATTCCATGAACACTGAAGCTTTCTTT. Encoded protein: CASSVTGDSMNTEAFF. Based on the CDR3 plus reference TRBV9 and TRBJ1-1, the full variable domain is DSGVTQTPKHLITATGQRVTLRCSPRSGDLSVYWYQQSLDQGLQFLIQYYNGEERAKGNILERFSAQQFPDLHSELNLSSLELGDSALYFCASSVTGDSMNTEAFFGQGTRLTVV.

The chain has TRBV20-1 and TRBJ2-1; weak D call: TRBD2 (5 bases). This CDR3 has 13 amino acids. The germline V gene encodes CDR1 DFQATT and CDR2 SNEGSKA (reference sequence). V lost 5 bases and J 5 bases, leaving 13 bases between the germline ends. Here the CDR3 DNA reads TGCAGTGCTCCTGACTACCCCCACAATGAGCAGTTCTTC. Translation: CSAPDYPHNEQFF.

This clonotype was counted between two and nine times. The chain links TRBV7-9 to TRBJ1-1; weak D call: TRBD1 (6 bases). The CDR3 is 13 amino acids. Germline CDR1 is SEHNR and CDR2 is FQNEAQ (reference sequence). V was clipped by 7 bases and J by 10 bases, with 19 bases between them. The CDR3 DNA sequence: TGTGCCAGCACCCCACCGGGGGGCGACGCAGCTTTCTTT. Translated: CASTPPGGDAAFF.

This clonotype was observed a handful of times. The chain links TRBV7-9 to TRBJ1-4; maybe TRBD1 (6 bases). Trimming took 4 bases from V and 1 from J, leaving 10 bases between them. Germline V gene sequence: CDR1 SEHNR, CDR2 FQNEAQ (reference sequence). The CDR3 extends over 15 amino acids. The CDR3 spells CASSWTELTNEKLFF. CDR3 sequence (DNA): TGTGCCAGCAGCTGGACAGAGTTAACTAATGAAAAACTGTTTTTT.

This clonotype was seen only a few times. CDR3 amino acids: CASSSYQETQYF. CDR3 nucleotides: TGTGCCAGCAGCTCGTACCAAGAGACCCAGTACTTC. V and J are TRBV7-9 and TRBJ2-5, with D unresolved. This CDR3 spans 12 amino acids. Trimming shortened V by 4 bases and J by 0 bases, and 3 bases separated the two germline ends. Per germline, CDR1 SEHNR and CDR2 FQNEAQ (reference sequence).

This clonotype was seen more than once but under ten times. CDR3 region: CASSPATGDEQFF. CDR3 DNA sequence: TGTGCCAGCAGTCCCGCAACAGGGGATGAGCAGTTCTTC. The V gene is TRBV12-3 or TRBV12-4, the J gene TRBJ2-1; 7 bases match TRBD1. V was pared by 5 bases and J by 8 bases, with 6 bases of the junction left unmatched. This CDR3 spans 13 amino acids.

This chain links TRBV7-9 with TRBJ2-6; no definite D call. The CDR3 has 17 residues. V lost 6 bases to trimming and J lost 2 bases, with 17 bases between them. Germline CDR1 and CDR2: SEHNR and FQNEAQ (reference sequence). CDR3 nucleotides: TGTGCCAGCAGGATGCTCTGGGATTCGACTGGGGCCAACGTCCTGACTTTC. Translation: CASRMLWDSTGANVLTF.

This clonotype was seen many times. This chain connects TRBV7-9 to TRBJ2-7; D remains ambiguous. This CDR3 is built from 14 residues. From germline, CDR1 is SEHNR and CDR2 FQNEAQ (reference sequence). Trimming took off 0 bases at V and 0 bases at J, with 6 bases between the two ends. CDR3 residues: CASSLATASYEQYF. In nucleotides, the CDR3 is TGTGCCAGCAGCTTAGCGACGGCCTCCTACGAGCAGTACTTC. Full variable domain (missing parts from reference TRBV7-9 and TRBJ2-7): DTGVSQNPRHKITKRGQNVTFRCDPISEHNRLYWYRQTLGQGPEFLTYFQNEAQLEKSRLLSDRFSAERPKGSFSTLEIQRTEQGDSAMYLCASSLATASYEQYFGPGTRLTVT.

This clonotype was observed a few times. This sequence joins TRBV27 and TRBJ2-2, with 8 bases lining up with TRBD2. J lost 5 bases, V lost 4 bases, and 3 bases had no gene match. Germline V CDR1 and CDR2: MNHEY, SMNVEV (reference sequence). CDR3 size: 14 residues. The CDR3: CASSSTSATGELFF. The CDR3, as DNA: TGTGCCAGCAGTTCGACTAGCGCGACCGGGGAGCTGTTTTTT.